This TCR beta chain originates from a study of cytomegalovirus exposure and HLA in healthy donors. Turning to the study itself: From donors who were HLA-typed, an early data release held approximately 80 million unique TCRs. General study points: Indistinguishability led to the exclusion of some V segments, TRBV6-2 and TRBV6-3 included. Reports state that TCR beta sequences accurately predicted most subjects' HLA-A and HLA-B alleles.

About this clone itself: The antigen is unknown.

PCR used 60 Vbeta primers and 13 Jbeta primers. Sequencing used immunoSEQ multiplex PCR; TCRdb keeps in-frame clones, though not all of them. Of around 86,000 clones listed, nearly 80% are singletons. This CDR3 is 19 amino acids long. Germline-derived CDR1 and CDR2 are MNHEY and SMNVEV (reference sequence). The J segment lost 1 base and the V segment lost 3 bases, leaving 11 bases of the junction unmatched. The clonotype comes from a female donor in good health and CMV-seronegative. The V and J genes are TRBV27 and TRBJ2-5, with 13 bases matching TRBD2. What was sequenced was PBMCs. CDR3 DNA sequence: TGTGCCAGCAGTTTCCAACCCGGGACTAGCGGGACGTTCCAAGAGACCCAGTACTTC. Translating it yields CASSFQPGTSGTFQETQYF.